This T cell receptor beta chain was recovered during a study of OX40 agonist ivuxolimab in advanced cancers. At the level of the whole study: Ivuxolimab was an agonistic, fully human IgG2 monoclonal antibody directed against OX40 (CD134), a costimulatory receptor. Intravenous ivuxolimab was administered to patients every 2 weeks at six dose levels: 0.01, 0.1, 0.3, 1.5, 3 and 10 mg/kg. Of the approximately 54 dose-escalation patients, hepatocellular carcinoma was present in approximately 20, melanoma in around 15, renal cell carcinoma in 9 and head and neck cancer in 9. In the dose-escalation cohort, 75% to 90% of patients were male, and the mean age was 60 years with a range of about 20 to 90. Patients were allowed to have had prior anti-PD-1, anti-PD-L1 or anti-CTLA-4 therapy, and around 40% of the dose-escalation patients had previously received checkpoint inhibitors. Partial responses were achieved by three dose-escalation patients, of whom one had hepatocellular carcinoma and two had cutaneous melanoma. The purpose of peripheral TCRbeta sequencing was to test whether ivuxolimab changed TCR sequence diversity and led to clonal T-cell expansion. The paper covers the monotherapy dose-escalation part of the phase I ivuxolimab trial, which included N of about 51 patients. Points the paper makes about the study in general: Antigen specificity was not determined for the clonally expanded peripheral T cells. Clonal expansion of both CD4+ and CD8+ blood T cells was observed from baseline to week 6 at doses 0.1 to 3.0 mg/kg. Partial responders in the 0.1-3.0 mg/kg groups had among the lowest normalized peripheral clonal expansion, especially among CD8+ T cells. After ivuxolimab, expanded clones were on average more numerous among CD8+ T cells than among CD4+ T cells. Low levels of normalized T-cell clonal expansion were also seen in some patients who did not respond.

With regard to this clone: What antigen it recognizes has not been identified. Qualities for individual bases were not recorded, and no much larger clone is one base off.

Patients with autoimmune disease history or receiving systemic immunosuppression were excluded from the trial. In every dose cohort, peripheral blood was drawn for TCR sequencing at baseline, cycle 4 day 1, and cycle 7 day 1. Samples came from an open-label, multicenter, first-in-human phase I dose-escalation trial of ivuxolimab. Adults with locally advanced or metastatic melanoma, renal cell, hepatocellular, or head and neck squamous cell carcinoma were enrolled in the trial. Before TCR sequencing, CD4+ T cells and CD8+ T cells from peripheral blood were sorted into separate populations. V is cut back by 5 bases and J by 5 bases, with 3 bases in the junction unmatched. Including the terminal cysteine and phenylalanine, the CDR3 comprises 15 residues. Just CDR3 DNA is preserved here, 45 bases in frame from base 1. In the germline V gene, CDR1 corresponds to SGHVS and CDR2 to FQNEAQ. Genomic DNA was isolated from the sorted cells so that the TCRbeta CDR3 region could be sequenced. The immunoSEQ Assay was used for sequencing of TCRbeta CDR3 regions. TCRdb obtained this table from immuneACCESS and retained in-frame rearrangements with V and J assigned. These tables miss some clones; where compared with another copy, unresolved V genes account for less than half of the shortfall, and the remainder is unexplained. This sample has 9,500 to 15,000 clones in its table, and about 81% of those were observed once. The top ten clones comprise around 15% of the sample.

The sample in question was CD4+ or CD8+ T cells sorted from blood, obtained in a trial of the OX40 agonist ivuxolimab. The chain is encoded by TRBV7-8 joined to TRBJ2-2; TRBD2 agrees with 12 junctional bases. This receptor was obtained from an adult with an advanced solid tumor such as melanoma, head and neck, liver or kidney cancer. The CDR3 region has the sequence CASSKTSGSTGELFF. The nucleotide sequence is TGTGCCAGCAGCAAGACTAGCGGGAGTACCGGGGAGCTGTTTTTT.